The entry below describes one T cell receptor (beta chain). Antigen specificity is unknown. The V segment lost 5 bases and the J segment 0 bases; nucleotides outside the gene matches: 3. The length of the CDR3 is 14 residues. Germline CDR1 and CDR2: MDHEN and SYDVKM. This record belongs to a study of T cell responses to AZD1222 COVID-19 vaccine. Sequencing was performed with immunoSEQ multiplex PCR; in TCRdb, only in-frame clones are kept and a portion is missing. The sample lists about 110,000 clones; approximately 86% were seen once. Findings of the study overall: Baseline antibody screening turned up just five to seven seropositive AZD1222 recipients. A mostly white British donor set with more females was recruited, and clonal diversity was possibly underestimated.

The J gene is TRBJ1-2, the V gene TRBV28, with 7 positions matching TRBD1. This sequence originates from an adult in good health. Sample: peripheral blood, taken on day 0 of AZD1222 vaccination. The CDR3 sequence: CASSQGQSNYGYTF. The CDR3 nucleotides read TGTGCCAGCAGTCAGGGACAGTCTAACTATGGCTACACCTTC.